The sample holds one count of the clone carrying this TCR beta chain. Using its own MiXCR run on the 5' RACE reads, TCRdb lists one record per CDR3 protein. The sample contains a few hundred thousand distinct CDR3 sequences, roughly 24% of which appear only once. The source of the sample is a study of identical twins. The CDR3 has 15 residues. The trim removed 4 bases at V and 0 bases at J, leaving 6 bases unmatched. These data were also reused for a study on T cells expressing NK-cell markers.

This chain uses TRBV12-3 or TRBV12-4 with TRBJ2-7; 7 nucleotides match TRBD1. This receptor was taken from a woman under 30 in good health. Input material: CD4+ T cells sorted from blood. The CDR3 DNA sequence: TGTGCCAGCAGTTCGGGACAGCCGAACTCCTACGAGCAGTACTTC. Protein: CASSSGQPNSYEQYF.